This passage covers 24 T cell receptor gamma chains from one sample sequenced in a study of human gamma delta and Vdelta1 T cells. TCRdb repeated clone calling on the PCR reads with CATT. The sample lists 3,900 or so gamma-chain clones, about a sixth occurring once. No antigen is known for these receptors. The sequencing input was Vdelta1 gamma-delta T cells from blood grown in culture (DOT cells). The receptors were gathered from a human donor in good health.

By its share, this clone is medium-sized. The chain carries TRGV9 and TRGJ1 or TRGJ2. The CDR3 extends over 11 amino acids. Germline-derived CDR1 and CDR2 are GITISATS and ISYDGTV (reference sequence). With 3 bases clipped from V and 6 bases from J, the junction kept 2 bases outside the gene matches. CDR3 protein: CALWESYKKLF. The DNA of the CDR3 is TGTGCCTTGTGGGAGTCTTATAAGAAACTCTTT.

By sample share, this clone is medium-sized. The chain recombines TRGV4 with TRGJ1 or TRGJ2. Trimming removed 3 bases from V and 4 bases from J; junction bases left unmatched: 3. The CDR3 is 12 residues long. Per the germline V gene, CDR1 is EGSTGY and CDR2 is YDSYTSSV. CDR3 loop: CATWDWYYKKLF. As DNA, the CDR3 is TGTGCCACCTGGGATTGGTATTATAAGAAACTCTTT.

The sample holds a few counts of this clone. The chain is built from TRGV9 and TRGJ1 or TRGJ2. CDR1 GITISATS and CDR2 ISYDGTV come from the germline V gene (reference sequence). The CDR3 contains 15 residues. V shed 2 bases and J 7 bases; nucleotides not matched to a gene: 14. CDR3 in DNA: TGTGCCTTGTGGGAGGCAGAATTATCGAGGTATAAGAAACTCTTT. Protein sequence: CALWEAELSRYKKLF.

The chain employs TRGV5 and TRGJP2. Germline V gene sequence: CDR1 VINAFY, CDR2 YDVSNSKD. This CDR3 spans 15 amino acids. J gave up 10 bases and V 0 bases, and 11 bases lay outside the gene matches. The CDR3 DNA follows: TGTGCCACCTGGGACAGGTTCCACTCTGGTTGGATCAAGACGTTT. Its protein is CATWDRFHSGWIKTF.

By its share, this clone is medium-sized. The same CDR3 can be traced to other DNA sequences in this sample. This sequence joins TRGV5 and TRGJ1 or TRGJ2. Germline CDR1 and CDR2: VINAFY and YDVSNSKD. The CDR3 is 13 residues long. V shed 0 bases and J 6 bases; nucleotides not matched to a gene: 5. In nucleotides, the CDR3 is TGTGCCACCTGGGACAGGCCGGGTTATAAGAAACTCTTT. This sequence encodes CATWDRPGYKKLF.

The rearrangement links TRGV4 to TRGJ1 or TRGJ2. Germline CDR1 is EGSTGY and CDR2 is YDSYTSSV. V lost 3 bases to trimming and J lost 6 bases; unmatched junction nucleotides: 5. The CDR3 runs 12 residues. The CDR3 nucleotides read TGTGCCACCTGGGATCCATGTTATAAGAAACTCTTT. It specifies CATWDPCYKKLF.

This clone was counted between two and nine times. The chain carries TRGV4 and TRGJ1 or TRGJ2. Unmatched junction bases numbered 9, after V lost 4 bases and J lost 6 bases. The CDR3 runs to 13 residues. In germline, CDR1 is EGSTGY, CDR2 YDSYTSSV. In DNA form, the CDR3 reads TGTGCCACCTGGGAGGGGTTTTTTTATAAGAAACTCTTT. Translated, it gives CATWEGFFYKKLF.

Concerning this clone itself: Just one base apart from a much larger clone, this may be a read error. This chain joins TRGV9 and TRGJ1 or TRGJ2. The CDR3 sequence is 10 residues long. CDR1 and CDR2 from the germline V gene are GITISATS and ISYDGTV (reference sequence). DNA for the CDR3: TGTGCCTTGTGGGAGGTGAAGAAACTTTTT. This translates into CALWEVKKLF.

Points on this clone: This may arise from a read error, as a much more abundant clone is one base away. The chain recombines TRGV8 with TRGJ1 or TRGJ2. Germline CDR1 and CDR2: VENAVY and YDSYNSRV. There are 11 residues in the CDR3. The CDR3 loop is CAPWDRFKKLF. The CDR3 coding sequence is TGTGCCCCCTGGGATAGATTCAAGAAACTCTTT.

This chain joins TRGV8 and TRGJP2. CDR1 and CDR2 from the germline V gene are VENAVY and YDSYNSRV. The J segment lost 1 base and the V segment lost 5 bases, leaving 4 bases of the junction unmatched. CDR3 length: 14 residues. CDR3 loop: CATWAISSDWIKTF. Here the CDR3 DNA reads TGTGCCACCTGGGCCATTAGTAGTGATTGGATCAAGACGTTT.

The V and J genes are TRGV5 and TRGJ1 or TRGJ2. V was clipped by 2 bases and J by 0 bases; unmatched bases: 7. The length of the CDR3 is 15 residues. Germline V lookup: CDR1 VINAFY, CDR2 YDVSNSKD. CDR3: CATWDTASNYYKKLF. CDR3 sequence (DNA): TGTGCCACCTGGGACACCGCCTCGAATTATTATAAGAAACTCTTT.

The chain recombines TRGV2 with TRGJ1 or TRGJ2. Trimming took 4 bases from V and 5 from J; bases not matched to a gene: 11. Germline assignment: CDR1 EGSNGY and CDR2 YDSYNSKV. The CDR3 loop spans 14 amino acids. DNA of the CDR3: TGTGCCACCTGGGAAAAACACGGGGATTATAAGAAACTCTTT. Translation gives CATWEKHGDYKKLF.

The chain carries TRGV5 and TRGJ1 or TRGJ2. CDR3 length: 16 amino acids. The ends lost 0 bases at V and 4 bases at J; junction bases unmatched: 12. Germline lookup yields CDR1 VINAFY and CDR2 YDVSNSKD. CDR3 sequence reads: CATWDRPVPPYYKKLF. CDR3 nucleotide sequence: TGTGCCACCTGGGACAGGCCAGTACCCCCATATTATAAGAAACTCTTT.

In its sample, this clone was seen a few times. In the same sample, other DNA sequences code for this CDR3. This chain connects TRGV2 to TRGJ1 or TRGJ2. The trim removed 1 base at V and 4 bases at J, leaving 4 bases unmatched. The CDR3 covers 13 residues. Germline V CDR1 and CDR2: EGSNGY, YDSYNSKV. CDR3 nucleotide sequence: TGTGCCACCTGGGACGGAGTGTATTATAAGAAACTCTTT. This translates into CATWDGVYYKKLF.

The chain has TRGV10 and TRGJP1. TRGV10 is an ORF, and what it does is uncertain. CDR3 length equals 17 residues. J gave up 0 bases and V 8 bases, and 13 bases lay outside the gene matches. The CDR3 is CAAWDLRPYTTGWFKIF. The CDR3 DNA is TGTGCTGCGTGGGATCTTAGGCCGTATACCACTGGTTGGTTCAAGATATTT.

The chain carries TRGV8 and TRGJP2. The CDR3 has 11 amino acids. J gave up 5 bases and V 9 bases, and 3 bases lay outside the gene matches. Germline V lookup: CDR1 VENAVY, CDR2 YDSYNSRV. The CDR3 DNA reads TGTGCCACCAGGAGTGATTGGATCAAGACGTTT. This codes for CATRSDWIKTF.

This sequence joins TRGV3 and TRGJ1 or TRGJ2. Unmatched junction bases numbered 10, after V lost 3 bases and J lost 8 bases. The CDR3 runs 13 residues. Germline V gene lookup returns CDR1 VTNTFY and CDR2 YDVSTARD (reference sequence). CDR3 bases: TGTGCCACCTGGGACCCGACCTGGGATAAGAAACTCTTT. It codes for CATWDPTWDKKLF.

This rearrangement joins TRGV10 to TRGJ1 or TRGJ2. TRGV10 is recorded as an ORF, its role being uncertain. J was trimmed by 10 bases and V by 8 bases; bases with no gene match: 12. The CDR3 is 12 residues long. The CDR3 DNA reads TGTGCTGCGTGGGGTCTTTTCTTAAAGAAACTCTTT. This sequence encodes CAAWGLFLKKLF.

The chain carries TRGV3 and TRGJ1 or TRGJ2. This CDR3 contains 12 residues. Germline assignment: CDR1 VTNTFY and CDR2 YDVSTARD (reference sequence). Trimming at V came to 0 bases and at J to 8 bases, leaving 4 bases not matched to a gene. The CDR3 sequence is CATWDRPNKKLF. The CDR3 DNA reads TGTGCCACCTGGGACAGGCCGAATAAGAAACTCTTT.

The rearrangement uses TRGV5 and TRGJ1 or TRGJ2. The CDR3 contains 14 residues. V lost 0 bases, J lost 2 bases, and 4 bases stayed unmatched. CDR1 and CDR2 (germline): VINAFY, YDVSNSKD. The CDR3 here is CATWDRPHYYKKLF. The CDR3, as DNA: TGTGCCACCTGGGACAGGCCGCATTATTATAAGAAACTCTTT.

The chain recombines TRGV8 with TRGJ1 or TRGJ2. Germline CDR1 is VENAVY and CDR2 is YDSYNSRV. V lost 2 bases to trimming and J lost 5 bases; unmatched junction nucleotides: 6. The CDR3 loop spans 13 amino acids. This chain's CDR3 is CATWDTIDYKKLF. The CDR3 DNA is TGTGCCACCTGGGATACTATTGATTATAAGAAACTCTTT.

V gene TRGV4 combines with J gene TRGJP2. J gave up 0 bases and V 2 bases, and 6 bases lay outside the gene matches. The CDR3 is made up of 16 amino acids. CDR1 and CDR2 from the germline V gene are EGSTGY and YDSYTSSV. This CDR3 reads CATWDVRYSSDWIKTF. CDR3 DNA sequence: TGTGCCACCTGGGATGTGCGGTATAGTAGTGATTGGATCAAGACGTTT.

This clone has more than one count but fewer than ten. The V and J genes are TRGV3 and TRGJ1 or TRGJ2. The CDR3 spans 14 residues. From germline, CDR1 is VTNTFY and CDR2 YDVSTARD (reference sequence). Trimming removed 2 bases from V and 3 bases from J; junction bases left unmatched: 7. The CDR3 coding sequence is TGTGCCACCTGGGACATTAGGATTTATTATAAGAAACTCTTT. Translating it yields CATWDIRIYYKKLF.

This clone is a singleton in its sample. The chain couples TRGV3 to TRGJ1 or TRGJ2. The CDR3 is 10 amino acids. Germline CDR1 VTNTFY, CDR2 YDVSTARD (reference sequence). V lost 5 bases, J lost 12 bases, and 7 bases stayed unmatched. The CDR3, as DNA: TGTGCCACCTGGGTTAGGGGGAAACTCTTT. Translated, it gives CATWVRGKLF.